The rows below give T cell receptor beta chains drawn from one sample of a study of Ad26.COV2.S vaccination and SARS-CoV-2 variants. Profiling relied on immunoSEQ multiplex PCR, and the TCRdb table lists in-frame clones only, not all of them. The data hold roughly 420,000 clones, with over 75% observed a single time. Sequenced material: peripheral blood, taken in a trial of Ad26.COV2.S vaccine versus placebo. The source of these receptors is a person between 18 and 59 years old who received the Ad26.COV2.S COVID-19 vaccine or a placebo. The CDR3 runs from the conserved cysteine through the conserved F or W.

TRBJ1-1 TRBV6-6 CASKGSSSVNTEAFF
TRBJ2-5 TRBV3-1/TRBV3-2 CASSQRGGRETQYF
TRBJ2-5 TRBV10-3 CAISATHSGLEETQYF
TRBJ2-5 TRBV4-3 CASSQDRDGVGETQYF
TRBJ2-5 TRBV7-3 CASSLSSEAGGQGTQYF
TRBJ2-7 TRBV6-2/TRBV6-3 CASSWDVSAYEQYF
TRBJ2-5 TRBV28 CASSTLPGTRAETQYF
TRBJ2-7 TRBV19 CASSIDRDGPYEQYF
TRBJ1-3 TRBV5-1 CASSPGQGTGNTIYF
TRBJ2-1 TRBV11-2 CASSSPGDGEQFF
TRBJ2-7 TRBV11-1 CASSLFGLYEQYF
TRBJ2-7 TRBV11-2 CASSLAYEQYF
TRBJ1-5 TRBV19 CASNRDGGNQPQHF
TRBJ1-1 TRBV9 CASSPDWDNTEAFF
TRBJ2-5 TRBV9 CASSPWAGGETQYF
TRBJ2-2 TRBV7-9 CASSKTGTNNTGELFF
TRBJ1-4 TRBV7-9 CASSPGQGTNEKLFF
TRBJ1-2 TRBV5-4 CASSLQGSPYGYTF
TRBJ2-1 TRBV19 CASSIVSSYNEQFF
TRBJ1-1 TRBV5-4 CASSWAQRNTEAFF
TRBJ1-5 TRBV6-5 CASSQAGGNQPQHF
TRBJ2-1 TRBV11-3 CASSAGTSTHEQFF
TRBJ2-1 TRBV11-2 CASSLDSSGYSYNEQFF
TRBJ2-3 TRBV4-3 CASSQEGGGGADTQYF
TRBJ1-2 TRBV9 CASSVAGDMNYGYTF
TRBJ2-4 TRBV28 CASSLGRGAKNIQYF
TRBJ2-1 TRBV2 CASSVRDNEQFF
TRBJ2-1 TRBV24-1 CATSAYGNEQFF
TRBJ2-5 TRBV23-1 CASCPLGTVETQYF
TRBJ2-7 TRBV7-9 CASSLLPTASYEQYF
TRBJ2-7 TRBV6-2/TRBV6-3 CASSQQGLSYEQYF
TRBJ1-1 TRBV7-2 CASSLGDRVEAFF
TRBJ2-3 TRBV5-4 CASSLGGTQYF
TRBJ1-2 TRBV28 CASSLATQGGYGYTF
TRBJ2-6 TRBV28 CASLSGANVLTF
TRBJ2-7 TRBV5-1 CASSPGLFSYEQYF
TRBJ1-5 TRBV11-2 CASSLEGLPNQPQHF
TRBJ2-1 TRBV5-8 CASSYVGRGRGEQFF
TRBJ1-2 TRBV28 CASSLNQGTVGGYTF
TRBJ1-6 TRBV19 CASSIGQGLTPLHF
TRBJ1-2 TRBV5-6 CASSPGQGAPSGYTF
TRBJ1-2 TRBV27 CASSLTGDPTNGYTF
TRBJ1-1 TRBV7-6 CASSLTLGAEAFF
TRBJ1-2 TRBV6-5 CASRLAQGLYGYTF
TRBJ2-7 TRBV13 CASSLTGGPHAYEQYF
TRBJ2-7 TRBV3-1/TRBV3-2 CASSQGQSSYEQYF
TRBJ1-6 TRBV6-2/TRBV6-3 CASSYRSNSPLHF
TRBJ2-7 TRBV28 CASSPDRTSYEQYF
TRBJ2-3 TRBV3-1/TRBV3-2 CASSQDIPLLAGGTDTQYF
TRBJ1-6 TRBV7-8 CASSPRRGLEVNSPLHF
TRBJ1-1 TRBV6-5 CASSYRPQGGTEAFF
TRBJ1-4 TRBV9 CASSAAGTVNEKLFF
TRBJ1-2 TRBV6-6 CASREDGYTF
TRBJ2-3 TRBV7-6 CASSLDVKGTDTQYF
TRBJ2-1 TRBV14 CASSRGNEQFF
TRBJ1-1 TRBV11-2 CASSRWNTEAFF
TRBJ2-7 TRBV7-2 CASSLGPTTYEQYF
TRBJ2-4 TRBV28 CASRWAAKNIQYF
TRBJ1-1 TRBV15 CATSRVWDSTEAFF
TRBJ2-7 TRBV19 CASSIFPGDEQYF